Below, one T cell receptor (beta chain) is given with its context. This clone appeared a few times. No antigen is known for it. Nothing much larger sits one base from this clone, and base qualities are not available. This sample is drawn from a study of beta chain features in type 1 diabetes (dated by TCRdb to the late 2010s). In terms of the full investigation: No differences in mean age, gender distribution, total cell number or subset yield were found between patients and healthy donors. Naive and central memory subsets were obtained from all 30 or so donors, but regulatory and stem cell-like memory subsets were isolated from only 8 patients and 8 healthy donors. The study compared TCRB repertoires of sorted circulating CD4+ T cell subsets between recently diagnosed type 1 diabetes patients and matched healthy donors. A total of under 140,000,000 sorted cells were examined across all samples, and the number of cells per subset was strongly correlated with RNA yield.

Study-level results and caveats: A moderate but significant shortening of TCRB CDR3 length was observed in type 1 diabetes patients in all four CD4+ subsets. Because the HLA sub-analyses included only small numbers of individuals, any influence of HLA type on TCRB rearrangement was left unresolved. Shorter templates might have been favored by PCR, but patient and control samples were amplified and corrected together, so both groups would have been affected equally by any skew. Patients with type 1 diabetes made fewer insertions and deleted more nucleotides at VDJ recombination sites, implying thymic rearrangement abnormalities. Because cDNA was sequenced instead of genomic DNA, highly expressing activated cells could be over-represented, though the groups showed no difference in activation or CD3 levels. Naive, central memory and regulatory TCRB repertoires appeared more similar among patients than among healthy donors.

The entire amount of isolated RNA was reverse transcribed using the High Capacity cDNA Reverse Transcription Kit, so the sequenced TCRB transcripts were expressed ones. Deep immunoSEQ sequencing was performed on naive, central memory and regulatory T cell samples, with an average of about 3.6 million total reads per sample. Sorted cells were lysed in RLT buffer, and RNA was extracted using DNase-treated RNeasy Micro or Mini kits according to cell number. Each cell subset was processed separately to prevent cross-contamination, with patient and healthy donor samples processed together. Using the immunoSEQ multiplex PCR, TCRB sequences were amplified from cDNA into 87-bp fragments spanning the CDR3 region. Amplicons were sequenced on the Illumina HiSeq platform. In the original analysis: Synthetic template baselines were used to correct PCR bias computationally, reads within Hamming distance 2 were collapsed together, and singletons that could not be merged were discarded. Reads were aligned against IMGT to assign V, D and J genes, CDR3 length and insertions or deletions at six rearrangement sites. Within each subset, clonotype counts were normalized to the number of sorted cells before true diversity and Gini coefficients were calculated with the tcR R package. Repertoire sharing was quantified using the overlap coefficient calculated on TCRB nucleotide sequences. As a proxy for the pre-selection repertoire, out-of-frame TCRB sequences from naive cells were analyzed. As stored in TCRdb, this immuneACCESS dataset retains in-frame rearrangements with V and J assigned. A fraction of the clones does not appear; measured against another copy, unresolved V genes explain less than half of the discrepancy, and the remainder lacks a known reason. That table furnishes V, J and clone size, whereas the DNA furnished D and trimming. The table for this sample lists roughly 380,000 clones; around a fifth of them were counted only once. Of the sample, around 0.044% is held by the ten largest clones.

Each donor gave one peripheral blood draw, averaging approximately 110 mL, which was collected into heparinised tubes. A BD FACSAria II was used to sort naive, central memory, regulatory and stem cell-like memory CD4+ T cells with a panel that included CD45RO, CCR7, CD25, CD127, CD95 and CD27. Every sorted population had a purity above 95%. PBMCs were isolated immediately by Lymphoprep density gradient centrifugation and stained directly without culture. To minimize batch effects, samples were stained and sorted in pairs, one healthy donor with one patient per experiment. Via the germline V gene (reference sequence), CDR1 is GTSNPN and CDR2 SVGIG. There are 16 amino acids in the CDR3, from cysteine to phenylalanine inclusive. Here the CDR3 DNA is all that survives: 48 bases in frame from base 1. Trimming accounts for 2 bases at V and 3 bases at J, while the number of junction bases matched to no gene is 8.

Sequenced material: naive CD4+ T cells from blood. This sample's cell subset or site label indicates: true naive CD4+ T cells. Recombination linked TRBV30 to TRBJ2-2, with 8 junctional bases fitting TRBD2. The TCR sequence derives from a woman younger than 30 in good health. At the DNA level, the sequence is TGTGCCTGGAGTTCAAAGCGGGGGCCTCACACCGGGGAGCTGTTTTTT. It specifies CAWSSKRGPHTGELFF.